The 3 T cell receptor beta chains given below trace back to one sample, sequenced in a study of T cells in Graves' hyperthyroidism and ophthalmopathy (dated by TCRdb to the late 2010s). Receptor libraries were prepared by multiplex PCR. TCRdb names Illumina HiSeq 2000 as the instrument used. TCR beta CDR3 regions were amplified from RNA transcripts. The first round of RT-PCR for the TCR CDR3 was performed with the HTBI primer set and the Qiagen OneStep RT-PCR kit. Clones were called with MiXCR by TCRdb after fastp trimmed the public reads at Q25, and only in-frame beta chains were retained. Entries are consolidated by CDR3 protein sequence, retaining the most common genes and DNA. Across this sample there are approximately 330,000 distinct CDR3 sequences, with roughly 23% seen only once. Over 45% of the sample is held by the ten biggest clonotypes. Sequencing was performed on blood. The origin of the receptors is a woman between 50 and 59 years old with Graves' hyperthyroidism.

This clonotype came up many times. The rearrangement uses TRBV7-9 and TRBJ2-1; TRBD2 matches 7 bases. V trimming: 1 base; J trimming: 6 bases; junction bases outside the gene matches: 6. The germline gives CDR1 SEHNR, CDR2 FQNEAQ (reference sequence). The CDR3 extends over 15 amino acids. CDR3 bases: TGTGCCAGCAGCTTAGGGACCACTAGCGCCAATGAGCAGTTCTTC. Translating it yields CASSLGTTSANEQFF.

The chain links TRBV6-1 to TRBJ2-7; D not certain. The V end was cut by 1 base, the J end by 2 bases, with 9 bases between. From germline, CDR1 is MNHNS and CDR2 SASEGT. The CDR3 extends over 14 amino acids. In nucleotides, the CDR3 is TGTGCCAGCAGTGAAGGGCCGGCAACCTACGAGCAGTACTTC. Protein product: CASSEGPATYEQYF.

CDR3 residues: CSVEVAGGKNIQYF. CDR3 DNA sequence: TGCAGCGTTGAGGTAGCGGGGGGCAAAAACATTCAGTACTTC. The J gene is TRBJ2-4, the V gene TRBV29-1; 10 nucleotides align to TRBD2. The V gene end was trimmed by 3 bases and the J gene end by 3 bases; junction bases not matched to a gene: 2. The CDR3 runs to 14 residues. Looked up from germline, CDR1 is SQVTM and CDR2 is ANQGSEA. Full variable domain (outside the CDR3, taken from reference TRBV29-1 and TRBJ2-4): SAVISQKPSRDICQRGTSLTIQCQVDSQVTMMFWYRQQPGQSLTLIATANQGSEATYESGFVIDKFPISRPNLTFSTLTVSNMSPEDSSIYLCSVEVAGGKNIQYFGAGTRLSVL.